This T cell receptor (beta chain) came from a study of blood T cell repertoires in COVID-19. Germline assignment: CDR1 SGDLS and CDR2 YYNGEE. Trimming took 0 bases from V and 6 from J; bases not matched to a gene: 5. The CDR3 totals 16 residues. Repertoires were generated with immunoSEQ multiplex PCR, while TCRdb's copy carries only in-frame clones and drops some. Here the sample spans 300,000 to 400,000 clones, around 87% being singletons. The sequenced material came from PBMCs or T cells enriched from blood (not recorded which). The clonotype comes from a woman aged 25 to 45 with acute COVID-19. This chain connects TRBV9 to TRBJ2-2; 10 bases line up with TRBD1. The CDR3 nucleotides read TGTGCCAGCAGCGTAGGGACAGGGGGAAAGTCCGGGGAGCTGTTTTTT. This sequence encodes CASSVGTGGKSGELFF.